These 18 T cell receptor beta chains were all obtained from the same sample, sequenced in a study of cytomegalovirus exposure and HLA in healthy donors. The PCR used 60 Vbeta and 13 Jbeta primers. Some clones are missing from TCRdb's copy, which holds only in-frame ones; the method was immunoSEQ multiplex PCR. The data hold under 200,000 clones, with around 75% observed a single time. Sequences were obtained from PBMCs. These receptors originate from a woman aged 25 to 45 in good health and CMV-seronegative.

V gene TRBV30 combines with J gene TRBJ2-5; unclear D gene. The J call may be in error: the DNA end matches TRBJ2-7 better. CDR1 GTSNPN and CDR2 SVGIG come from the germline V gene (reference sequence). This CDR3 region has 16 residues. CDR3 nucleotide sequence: TGTGCCTGGAGTGTAAGTCGTTATCGGGTAGCCTACGAGCAGTACTTC. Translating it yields CAWSVSRYRVAYEQYF.

The CDR3 loop is CSVYNRNGGTQYF. DNA for the CDR3: TGCAGCGTTTACAACAGGAATGGTGGGACCCAGTACTTC. This chain links TRBV29-1 with TRBJ2-5, with D possibly matching TRBD1 (5 bases). V dropped 5 bases and J dropped 7 bases, with 17 bases sitting between them. CDR3 length: 13 residues. Germline V lookup: CDR1 SQVTM, CDR2 ANQGSEA.

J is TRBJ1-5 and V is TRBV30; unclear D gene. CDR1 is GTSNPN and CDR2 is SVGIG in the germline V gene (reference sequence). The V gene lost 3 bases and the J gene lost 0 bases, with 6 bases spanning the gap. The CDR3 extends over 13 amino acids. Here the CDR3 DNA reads TGTGCCTGGAGCGGTAATAGCAATCAGCCCCAGCATTTT. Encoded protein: CAWSGNSNQPQHF.

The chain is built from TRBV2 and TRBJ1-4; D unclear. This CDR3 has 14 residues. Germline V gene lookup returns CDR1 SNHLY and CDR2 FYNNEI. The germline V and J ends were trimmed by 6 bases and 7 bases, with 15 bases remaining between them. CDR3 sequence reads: CASSASGTLEKLFF. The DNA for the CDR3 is TGTGCCAGCAGCGCTTCGGGTACACTTGAAAAACTGTTTTTT.

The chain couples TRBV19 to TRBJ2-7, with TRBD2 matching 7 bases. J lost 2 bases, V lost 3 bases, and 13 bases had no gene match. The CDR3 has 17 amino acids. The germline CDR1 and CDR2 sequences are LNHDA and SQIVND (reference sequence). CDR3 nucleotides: TGTGCCAGTAGTATTGGTCGTTGGAGGGGAGGGACCTACGAGCAGTACTTC. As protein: CASSIGRWRGGTYEQYF.

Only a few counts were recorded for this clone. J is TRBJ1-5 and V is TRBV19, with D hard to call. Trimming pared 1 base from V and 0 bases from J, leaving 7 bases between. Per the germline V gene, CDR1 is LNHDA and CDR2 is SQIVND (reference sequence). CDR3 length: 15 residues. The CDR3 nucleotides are TGTGCCAGTAGTATAGGAGGTTTTAGCAATCAGCCCCAGCATTTT. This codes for CASSIGGFSNQPQHF.

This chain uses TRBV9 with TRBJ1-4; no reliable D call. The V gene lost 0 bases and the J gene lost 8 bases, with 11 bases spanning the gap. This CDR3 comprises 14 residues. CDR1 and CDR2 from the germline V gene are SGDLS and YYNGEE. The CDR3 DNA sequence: TGTGCCAGCAGCGTAGGAGGTATGAAAGAAAAACTGTTTTTT. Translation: CASSVGGMKEKLFF.

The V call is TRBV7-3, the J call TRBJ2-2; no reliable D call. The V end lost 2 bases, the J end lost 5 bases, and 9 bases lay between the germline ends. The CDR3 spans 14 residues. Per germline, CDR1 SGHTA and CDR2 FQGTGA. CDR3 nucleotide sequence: TGTGCCAGCAGCTTAGACGACGGGACCGGGGAGCTGTTTTTT. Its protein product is CASSLDDGTGELFF.

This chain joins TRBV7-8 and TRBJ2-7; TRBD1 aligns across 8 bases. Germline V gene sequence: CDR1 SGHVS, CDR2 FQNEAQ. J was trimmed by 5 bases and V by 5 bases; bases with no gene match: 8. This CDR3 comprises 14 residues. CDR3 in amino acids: CASSIDRGRDEQYF. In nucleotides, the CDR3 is TGTGCCAGCAGCATTGACAGGGGACGGGACGAGCAGTACTTC.

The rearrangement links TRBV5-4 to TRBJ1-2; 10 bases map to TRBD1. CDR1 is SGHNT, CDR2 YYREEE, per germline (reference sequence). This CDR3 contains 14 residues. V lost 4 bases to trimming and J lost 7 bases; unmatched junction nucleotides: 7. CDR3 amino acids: CASSRRDRGRGYTF. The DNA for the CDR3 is TGTGCCAGCAGCCGCCGGGACAGGGGTCGTGGCTACACCTTC. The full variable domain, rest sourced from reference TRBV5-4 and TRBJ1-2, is ETGVTQSPTHLIKTRGQQVTLRCSSQSGHNTVSWYQQALGQGPQFIFQYYREEENGRGNFPPRFSGLQFPNYSSELNVNALELDDSALYLCASSRRDRGRGYTFGSGTRLTVV.

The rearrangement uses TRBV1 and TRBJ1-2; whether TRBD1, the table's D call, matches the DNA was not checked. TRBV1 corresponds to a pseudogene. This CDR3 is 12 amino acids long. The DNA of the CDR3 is TGCACCAGCAGCCTCCACAGGGATGGCTACACCTTC. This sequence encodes CTSSLHRDGYTF.

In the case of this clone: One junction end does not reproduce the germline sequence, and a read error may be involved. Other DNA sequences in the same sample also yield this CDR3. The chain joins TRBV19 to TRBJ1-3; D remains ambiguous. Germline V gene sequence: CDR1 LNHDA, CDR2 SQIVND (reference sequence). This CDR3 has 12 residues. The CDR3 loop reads CASTLSGNTIYF. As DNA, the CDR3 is TGTGCTAGTACACTCTCTGGAAACACCATATATTTT. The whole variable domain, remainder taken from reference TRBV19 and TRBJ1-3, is DGGITQSPKYLFRKEGQNVTLSCEQNLNHDAMYWYRQDPGQGLRLIYYSQIVNDFQKGDIAEGYSVSREKKESFPLTVTSAQKNPTAFYLCASTLSGNTIYFGEGSWLTVV.

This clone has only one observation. The CDR3 nucleotides are TGTGCCATCAGTGACGAGGGGGGGAAATTAGAGACCCAGTACTTC. Translated: CAISDEGGKLETQYF. The rearrangement links TRBV10-3 to TRBJ2-5; the D gene is possibly TRBD2 (7 bases). The CDR3 covers 15 residues. Per the germline V gene, CDR1 is ENHRY and CDR2 is SYGVKD. V lost 3 bases to trimming and J lost 4 bases, with 15 bases between them.

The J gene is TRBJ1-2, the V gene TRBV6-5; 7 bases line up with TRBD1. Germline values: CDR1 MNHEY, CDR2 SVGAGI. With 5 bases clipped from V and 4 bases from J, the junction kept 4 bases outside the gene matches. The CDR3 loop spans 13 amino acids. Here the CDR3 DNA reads TGTGCCAGCAGTCGACAGGGTCCCTATGGCTACACCTTC. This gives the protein CASSRQGPYGYTF.

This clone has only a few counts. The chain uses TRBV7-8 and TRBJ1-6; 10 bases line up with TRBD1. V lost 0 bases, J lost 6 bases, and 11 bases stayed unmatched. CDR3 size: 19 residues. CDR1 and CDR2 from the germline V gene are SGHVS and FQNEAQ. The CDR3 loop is CASSLAGKTTGGRNSPLHF. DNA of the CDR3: TGTGCCAGCAGCTTAGCGGGGAAAACGACAGGGGGCCGTAATTCACCCCTCCACTTT.

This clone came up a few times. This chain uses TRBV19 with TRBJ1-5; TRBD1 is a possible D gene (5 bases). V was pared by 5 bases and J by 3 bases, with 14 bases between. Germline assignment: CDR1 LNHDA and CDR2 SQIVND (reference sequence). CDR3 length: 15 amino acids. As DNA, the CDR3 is TGTGCCAGTAGTCGGGGGACCGGGGCCAATCAGCCCCAGCATTTT. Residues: CASSRGTGANQPQHF. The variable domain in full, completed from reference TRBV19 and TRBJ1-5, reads DGGITQSPKYLFRKEGQNVTLSCEQNLNHDAMYWYRQDPGQGLRLIYYSQIVNDFQKGDIAEGYSVSREKKESFPLTVTSAQKNPTAFYLCASSRGTGANQPQHFGDGTRLSIL.

The CDR3 region is CATSRDRGEQYF. CDR3 nucleotides: TGTGCCACCAGCAGGGACAGGGGCGAGCAGTACTTC. This chain connects TRBV15 to TRBJ2-7, with 9 positions matching TRBD1. V lost 3 bases and J lost 6; bases outside the gene matches: 0. The CDR3 loop spans 12 amino acids. The germline CDR1 and CDR2 sequences are LNHNV and YYDKDF (reference sequence).

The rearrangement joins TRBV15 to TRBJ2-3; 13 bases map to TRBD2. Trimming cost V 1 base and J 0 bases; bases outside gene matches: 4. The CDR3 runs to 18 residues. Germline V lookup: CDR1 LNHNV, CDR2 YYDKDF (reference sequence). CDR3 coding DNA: TGTGCCACCAGCAGAGGGACTAGCGGGGGCCTAAGCACAGATACGCAGTATTTT. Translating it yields CATSRGTSGGLSTDTQYF.